This TCR beta chain originates from a study of CXCR3-negative and CXCR3-positive naive CD8 T cells. Germline V gene data show CDR1 as LGHDT and CDR2 as YNNKEL (reference sequence). This CDR3 contains 17 residues. With regard to this clonotype: Its target is unknown.

The TRB cDNA libraries were prepared by 5' RACE with UMI labels. TCRdb re-called the 5' RACE reads; every CDR3 protein appears as one record, without DNA. In all, the sample yields 85,000 to 120,000 distinct CDR3 sequences. Study observations and caveats: Naive cells positive for CXCR3 carried more hydrophobic TRB CDR3s than CXCR3-negative ones. Memory cells showed distinct TRBV-TRBJ patterns, while the two naive subsets matched. Sequencing showed both naive subsets with comparably high diversity, and memory CD8+ cells much lower.

The V gene is TRBV3-1, the J gene TRBJ2-1. Sequencing used naive CXCR3+ CD8+ T cells from blood. Subset denoted: CD45RO-CCR7+CD27+CD95- naive CD8+ T cells expressing CXCR3 (TNR3+). The clonotype comes from a human donor in good health. Some clones in this sample may be carry-over from other donors' samples. The CDR3 is CASSQEIWQGAYNEQFF.